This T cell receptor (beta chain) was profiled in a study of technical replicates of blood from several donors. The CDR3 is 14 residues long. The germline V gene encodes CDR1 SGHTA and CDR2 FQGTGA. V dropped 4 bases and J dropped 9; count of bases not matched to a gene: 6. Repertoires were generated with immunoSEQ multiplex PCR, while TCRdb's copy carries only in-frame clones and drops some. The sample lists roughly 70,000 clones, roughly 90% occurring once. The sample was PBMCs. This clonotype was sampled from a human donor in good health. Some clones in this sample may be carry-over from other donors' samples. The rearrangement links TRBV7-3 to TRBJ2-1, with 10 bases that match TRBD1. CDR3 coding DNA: TGTGCCAGCAGCTCTCCCGGGACAGGGGTTGAGCAGTTCTTC. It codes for CASSSPGTGVEQFF.